The 17 T cell receptor beta chains presented below share a single source sample, sequenced in a study of control samples from healthy donors and cancer patients. Using immunoSEQ multiplex PCR, the repertoire was profiled, and TCRdb retains in-frame clones only, with some absent. The sample consists of about 77,000 clones, almost 95% of them appearing once. The sample taken for sequencing was blood. The receptors were gathered from a woman in her fifties or sixties in good health.

The chain employs TRBV28 and TRBJ1-5; TRBD1 matches 7 bases. The V and J ends lost 2 bases and 3 bases, in that order; junction bases with no gene match: 10. The CDR3 runs 17 residues. Germline V CDR1 and CDR2: MDHEN, SYDVKM. The CDR3 coding sequence is TGTGCCAGCAGTTTACCACTGGGACAGTTCTCCAATCAGCCCCAGCATTTT. Protein sequence: CASSLPLGQFSNQPQHF.

The CDR3 spells CASGGYSGSQFNEQYF. In DNA form, the CDR3 reads TGTGCCAGCGGGGGGTACAGCGGGAGCCAATTCAACGAGCAGTACTTC. The V and J genes are TRBV28 and TRBJ2-7, with 8 bases matching TRBD2. V lost 8 bases and J lost 5; bases outside the gene matches: 17. CDR1 and CDR2 from the germline V gene are MDHEN and SYDVKM. The CDR3 extends over 16 amino acids.

Worth noting for this clone: The sample contains more than one DNA sequence encoding this CDR3. The chain couples TRBV5-1 to TRBJ1-1, with TRBD1 identical over 7 bases. Germline lookup yields CDR1 SGHRS and CDR2 YFSETQ. CDR3 length: 15 amino acids. Unmatched junction bases numbered 4, after V lost 0 bases and J lost 2 bases. CDR3 DNA sequence: TGCGCCAGCAGCTTGGGGACAGGTTTAAACACTGAAGCTTTCTTT. Its protein product is CASSLGTGLNTEAFF. Based on the CDR3 plus reference TRBV5-1 and TRBJ1-1, the full variable domain is KAGVTQTPRYLIKTRGQQVTLSCSPISGHRSVSWYQQTPGQGLQFLFEYFSETQRNKGNFPGRFSGRQFSNSRSEMNVSTLELGDSALYLCASSLGTGLNTEAFFGQGTRLTVV.

The CDR3 spells CAIGDSTDTQYF. Here the CDR3 DNA reads TGTGCCATCGGGGACAGCACAGATACGCAGTATTTT. The chain is built from TRBV2 and TRBJ2-3; D could derive from TRBD1 or TRBD2 (5 bases each). The CDR3 contains 12 residues. CDR1 SNHLY and CDR2 FYNNEI come from the germline V gene. Trimming took off 10 bases at V and 0 bases at J, with 8 bases between the two ends.

The CDR3 sequence: CASSPGTSGSLKTQYF. In DNA form, the CDR3 reads TGTGCCAGCAGCCCGGGGACTAGCGGGAGTTTGAAGACCCAGTACTTC. V is TRBV7-2 and J is TRBJ2-5, with 14 bases fitting TRBD2. Germline V CDR1 and CDR2: SGHTA, FQGNSA. With V trimmed by 5 bases and J by 6 bases, 8 bases remained unmatched. The CDR3 consists of 16 residues.

This chain joins TRBV9 and TRBJ2-2, with D hard to call. Trimming left V 2 bases short and J 1 base short, with 9 bases between. CDR3 size: 15 residues. Germline CDR1 reads SGDLS; CDR2 reads YYNGEE. CDR3 sequence reads: CASSVGHRNTGELFF. The DNA for the CDR3 is TGTGCCAGCAGCGTGGGTCACAGGAACACCGGGGAGCTGTTTTTT.

The genes are TRBV24-1 and TRBJ2-7; D not resolved. Germline loops: CDR1 KGHDR, CDR2 SFDVKD. The CDR3 sequence is 12 residues long. V gave up 9 bases and J gave up 6 bases, with 14 bases separating them. The DNA of the CDR3 is TGTGCCACCCAAGGCGCCAGGAGCGAGCAGTACTTC. Protein sequence: CATQGARSEQYF.

This chain connects TRBV27 to TRBJ2-5; D is possibly TRBD1 (6 bases). From germline, CDR1 is MNHEY and CDR2 SMNVEV (reference sequence). The CDR3 sequence is 13 residues long. V was shortened by 4 bases and J by 5 bases, with 11 bases between the two germline ends. Written as DNA, the CDR3 is TGTGCCAGCAGTTACAGGGATGGGGAGACCCAGTACTTC. This encodes CASSYRDGETQYF.

This sequence joins TRBV6-5 and TRBJ1-5, with a possible D match to TRBD1 (5 bases). The CDR3 length is 13 residues. The germline gives CDR1 MNHEY, CDR2 SVGAGI. Trimming removed 8 bases at V and 0 bases at J, with 8 bases between. The CDR3 bases are TGTGCCAGCGGGACGGTTAGCAATCAGCCCCAGCATTTT. This translates into CASGTVSNQPQHF.

The chain is built from TRBV19 and TRBJ1-5, with 7 bases fitting TRBD1. V lost 5 bases, J lost 5 bases, and 9 bases stayed unmatched. This CDR3 comprises 15 residues. Germline CDR1 LNHDA, CDR2 SQIVND (reference sequence). The CDR3 protein is CASSPRQGRDQPQHF. DNA of the CDR3: TGTGCCAGTAGTCCCCGACAGGGTCGGGATCAGCCCCAGCATTTT.

The J gene is TRBJ1-1, the V gene TRBV6-5, with D possibly being TRBD1 (6 bases). V lost 6 bases to trimming and J lost 5 bases, with 13 bases between them. This CDR3 has 13 amino acids. The germline V gene encodes CDR1 MNHEY and CDR2 SVGAGI. The CDR3 DNA is TGTGCCAGCAGCCCGACAGGTTATACTGAAGCTTTCTTT. Translated: CASSPTGYTEAFF.

This rearrangement joins TRBV5-8 to TRBJ1-5; D unclear. CDR1 is SGHTS, CDR2 YDEGEE, per germline. V was trimmed by 3 bases and J by 0 bases, leaving 13 bases between them. This CDR3 has 16 amino acids. The CDR3 DNA follows: TGTGCCAGCAGCTCAACAGACCGTCGTAGCAATCAGCCCCAGCATTTT. Protein sequence: CASSSTDRRSNQPQHF. The full variable domain, with the rest looked up from reference TRBV5-8 and TRBJ1-5, is EAGVTQSPTHLIKTRGQQATLRCSPISGHTSVYWYQQALGLGLQFLLWYDEGEERNRGNFPPRFSGRQFPNYSSELNVNALELEDSALYLCASSSTDRRSNQPQHFGDGTRLSIL.

This clone appeared a single time. The chain combines TRBV19 with TRBJ2-1; weak D call: TRBD2 (6 bases). This CDR3 spans 16 amino acids. V lost 6 bases and J lost 7, with 22 bases in between. Germline-derived CDR1 and CDR2 are LNHDA and SQIVND (reference sequence). CDR3 protein: CASSSAGLNRRNEQFF. CDR3 in DNA: TGTGCCAGTAGCTCCGCGGGACTTAACCGACGGAATGAGCAGTTCTTC.

This chain connects TRBV7-9 to TRBJ2-7, with D perhaps TRBD1 (6 bases). Trimming left V 0 bases short and J 0 bases short, with 9 bases between. The V gene's germline CDR1 is SEHNR and CDR2 FQNEAQ (reference sequence). The CDR3 loop spans 15 amino acids. The CDR3 loop is CASSLAGGVSYEQYF. The CDR3 nucleotides read TGTGCCAGCAGCTTAGCTGGGGGCGTCTCCTACGAGCAGTACTTC.

The V gene is TRBV27, the J gene TRBJ2-2, with D possibly TRBD1 on 5 matching bases. The germline CDR1 and CDR2 sequences are MNHEY and SMNVEV (reference sequence). CDR3 size: 15 residues. With 6 bases removed from V and 4 bases from J, the gap between germline ends came to 15 bases. The CDR3 DNA reads as TGTGCCAGCAGGTTAAGGGGCAGGGTCACCGGGGAGCTGTTTTTT. Protein product: CASRLRGRVTGELFF.

The genes are TRBV10-3 and TRBJ2-7; D is perhaps TRBD1 (7 bases). Germline V gene data show CDR1 as ENHRY and CDR2 as SYGVKD. CDR3 length equals 15 residues. V lost 0 bases, J lost 4 bases, and 13 bases lay in between. In DNA, the CDR3 is TGTGCCATCAGTGAGTCTGGAGGGGGCAAGTACGAGCAGTACTTC. It encodes CAISESGGGKYEQYF.

The chain carries TRBV5-1 and TRBJ2-1; either TRBD1 or TRBD2 may supply D (5 bases each). Germline loops: CDR1 SGHRS, CDR2 YFSETQ. The CDR3 is 13 residues long. V gave up 6 bases and J gave up 5 bases, with 12 bases separating them. CDR3 bases: TGCGCCAGCAATCTATGGGGGAACAATGAGCAGTTCTTC. It encodes CASNLWGNNEQFF.